Listed below are T cell receptor beta chains from one sample, sequenced in a study of blood T cell repertoires in COVID-19. Sequenced by immunoSEQ multiplex PCR; TCRdb stores in-frame clones only, minus some. The table records 160,000 or so clones, roughly 80% of them present only once. Sequencing was carried out using PBMCs or T cells enriched from blood (not recorded which). Receptors were obtained from a woman aged 55 to 70 who had recovered from COVID-19. Both conserved end residues are part of each CDR3. Each record gives: D gene, clone size, J gene, V gene, CDR3 protein, CDR3 DNA. A D gene is named only where the DNA matches it firmly. For some rows the clone size is stated as once, few or many, or as a class when expanded; others skip it.

D: TRBD2; size: -; J: TRBJ2-7; V: TRBV5-4; CDR3: CASSLGLALGEQYF; DNA: TGTGCCAGCAGCTTGGGACTAGCTTTGGGTGAGCAGTACTTC
D: -; size: -; J: TRBJ1-2; V: TRBV27; CDR3: CASSSSGINYGYTF; DNA: TGTGCCAGCAGCTCCTCGGGGATTAACTATGGCTACACCTTC
D: TRBD1; size: -; J: TRBJ2-5; V: TRBV27; CDR3: CASSWDRGAETQYF; DNA: TGTGCCAGCAGTTGGGACAGGGGGGCAGAGACCCAGTACTTC
D: -; size: few; J: TRBJ1-1; V: TRBV19; CDR3: CASRSTDGTEAFF; DNA: TGTGCCAGCCGGTCTACAGACGGCACTGAAGCTTTCTTT
D: TRBD1; size: -; J: TRBJ2-1; V: TRBV2; CDR3: CASRTGENEQFF; DNA: TGTGCCAGCAGAACAGGGGAAAATGAGCAGTTCTTC
D: TRBD1; size: -; J: TRBJ1-1; V: TRBV20-1; CDR3: CSASRTGVGYTEAFF; DNA: TGCAGTGCTAGTCGGACAGGGGTGGGTTACACTGAAGCTTTCTTT
D: -; size: -; J: TRBJ2-1; V: TRBV2; CDR3: CASSYPSDILSSYNEQFF; DNA: TGTGCCAGCAGTTACCCCTCTGATATCCTGAGCTCCTACAATGAGCAGTTCTTC
D: -; size: -; J: TRBJ2-7; V: TRBV7-9; CDR3: CASSLRVSYEQYF; DNA: TGTGCCAGCAGCTTACGAGTCTCCTACGAGCAGTACTTC
D: -; size: -; J: TRBJ2-1; V: TRBV18; CDR3: CASSPDREQFF; DNA: TGTGCCAGCTCACCCGACAGAGAGCAGTTCTTC
D: TRBD1; size: -; J: TRBJ1-4; V: TRBV6-5; CDR3: CASSWVTGANEKLFF; DNA: TGTGCCAGCAGTTGGGTAACAGGGGCTAATGAAAAACTGTTTTTT
D: TRBD1; size: once; J: TRBJ1-1; V: TRBV19; CDR3: CATRTGTNTEAFF; DNA: TGTGCCACCCGGACAGGAACGAACACTGAAGCTTTCTTT
D: TRBD1; size: once; J: TRBJ2-7; V: TRBV6-5; CDR3: CASMDRGYEQYF; DNA: TGTGCCAGTATGGACAGGGGGTACGAGCAGTACTTC
D: -; size: -; J: TRBJ2-7; V: TRBV24-1; CDR3: CATSDNPGGHTYEQYF; DNA: TGTGCCACCAGTGACAACCCAGGGGGGCACACCTACGAGCAGTACTTC
D: -; size: -; J: TRBJ2-1; V: TRBV12-2; CDR3: CASRRTGYNEQFF; DNA: TGTGCAAGTCGCCGAACAGGGTACAATGAGCAGTTCTTC
D: TRBD1; size: -; J: TRBJ1-1; V: TRBV2; CDR3: CASKGAAVIGAFF; DNA: TGTGCCAGCAAGGGGGCGGCGGTTATTGGGGCTTTCTTT
D: -; size: -; J: TRBJ1-1; V: TRBV7-3; CDR3: CASSSSTGNTEAFF; DNA: TGTGCCAGCAGCTCATCGACAGGGAACACTGAAGCTTTCTTT
D: -; size: once; J: TRBJ2-5; V: TRBV12-5; CDR3: CASGLGTLGSTETQYF; DNA: TGTGCTAGTGGTTTGGGAACCCTTGGCTCAACGGAGACCCAGTACTTC
D: -; size: -; J: TRBJ2-1; V: TRBV3-1/TRBV3-2; CDR3: CASSPDRTSYNEQFF; DNA: TGTGCCAGCAGCCCCGACAGAACTTCCTACAATGAGCAGTTCTTC
D: TRBD2; size: -; J: TRBJ2-5; V: TRBV5-1; CDR3: CASSLGLAIRLETQYF; DNA: TGCGCCAGCAGCTTGGGACTAGCGATACGTTTGGAGACCCAGTACTTC
D: -; size: once; J: TRBJ1-2; V: TRBV4-2; CDR3: CASSQEPRGYTF; DNA: TGTGCCAGCAGCCAAGAACCACGGGGCTACACCTTC
D: -; size: once; J: TRBJ1-1; V: TRBV6-5; CDR3: CASFMGRTEAFF; DNA: TGTGCCAGCTTCATGGGGCGAACTGAAGCTTTCTTT
D: -; size: -; J: TRBJ2-7; V: TRBV2; CDR3: CASMSGYEQYF; DNA: TGTGCCAGCATGTCGGGCTACGAGCAGTACTTC
D: -; size: -; J: TRBJ1-1; V: TRBV6-5; CDR3: CASSLQGDPEAFF; DNA: TGTGCCAGCAGTTTACAGGGTGACCCTGAAGCTTTCTTT
D: TRBD1; size: -; J: TRBJ2-7; V: TRBV7-2; CDR3: CASSQRTGAYEQYF; DNA: TGTGCCAGCAGCCAGCGAACAGGGGCCTACGAGCAGTACTTC
D: TRBD2; size: -; J: TRBJ2-4; V: TRBV4-1; CDR3: CASSQRGLAGALKNIQYF; DNA: TGCGCCAGCAGCCAACGGGGACTAGCGGGGGCCCTCAAAAACATTCAGTACTTC
D: -; size: few; J: TRBJ1-5; V: TRBV19; CDR3: CASSTYNQPQHF; DNA: TGTGCCAGTAGCACCTACAATCAGCCCCAGCATTTT
D: -; size: once; J: TRBJ2-5; V: TRBV5-4; CDR3: CASSYDPGETQYF; DNA: TGTGCCAGCAGCTACGACCCAGGGGAGACCCAGTACTTC
D: -; size: -; J: TRBJ2-1; V: TRBV6-1; CDR3: CASSEGLAFEQFF; DNA: TGTGCCAGCAGTGAGGGACTGGCGTTTGAGCAGTTCTTC
D: TRBD2; size: -; J: TRBJ2-3; V: TRBV6-5; CDR3: CASRRTSGYTDTQYF; DNA: TGTGCCAGCAGGCGAACTAGCGGTTACACAGATACGCAGTATTTT
D: TRBD1; size: -; J: TRBJ1-6; V: TRBV7-3; CDR3: CASSPGTGLRNSPLHF; DNA: TGTGCCAGCAGCCCTGGGACAGGGCTTCGAAATTCACCCCTCCACTTT
D: -; size: -; J: TRBJ1-5; V: TRBV5-8; CDR3: CASSYPNGQNNQPQHF; DNA: TGTGCCAGCAGCTACCCGAATGGACAGAACAATCAGCCCCAGCATTTT
D: TRBD1; size: -; J: TRBJ1-4; V: TRBV12-5; CDR3: CASGNDRRGQGSEKLFF; DNA: TGTGCTAGTGGTAACGACCGCCGCGGACAGGGTAGTGAAAAACTGTTTTTT
D: -; size: -; J: TRBJ2-1; V: TRBV21-1; CDR3: CASSKGLNSRHNEQFF; DNA: TGTGCCAGCAGCAAGGGACTAAACTCTCGGCACAATGAGCAGTTCTTC
D: -; size: -; J: TRBJ2-5; V: TRBV5-1; CDR3: CASSTGTSRAWETQYF; DNA: TGCGCCAGCAGCACCGGGACTTCTAGGGCTTGGGAGACCCAGTACTTC
D: -; size: -; J: TRBJ1-1; V: TRBV19; CDR3: CASSPSYTTGNTEAFF; DNA: TGTGCCAGTAGTCCCAGCTATACGACAGGTAACACTGAAGCTTTCTTT
D: TRBD2; size: -; J: TRBJ2-7; V: TRBV7-2; CDR3: CASSYGGGSYEQYF; DNA: TGTGCCAGCAGCTACGGGGGGGGCTCCTACGAGCAGTACTTC
D: TRBD2; size: -; J: TRBJ2-2; V: TRBV7-6; CDR3: CASSSKRLALTGELFF; DNA: TGTGCCAGCAGTTCTAAGAGACTAGCTCTCACCGGGGAGCTGTTTTTT
D: -; size: -; J: TRBJ2-7; V: TRBV7-9; CDR3: CASSLGTDSTYEQYF; DNA: TGTGCCAGCAGCTTAGGGACAGACTCAACCTACGAGCAGTACTTC
D: TRBD2; size: -; J: TRBJ2-7; V: TRBV23-1; CDR3: CASSLAGARVYEQYF; DNA: TGCGCCAGCAGTCTAGCGGGGGCCCGTGTGTACGAGCAGTACTTC
D: -; size: few; J: TRBJ1-2; V: TRBV5-4; CDR3: CASSPDSTNYGYTF; DNA: TGTGCCAGCAGCCCGGACAGCACTAACTATGGCTACACCTTC
D: -; size: -; J: TRBJ2-5; V: TRBV11-2; CDR3: CASREPGRKETQYF; DNA: TGTGCCAGCAGGGAACCGGGAAGGAAAGAGACCCAGTACTTC